Listed here are 9 T cell receptor beta chains from one sample, sequenced in a study of blood T cell repertoires in COVID-19. Sequenced by immunoSEQ multiplex PCR; TCRdb stores in-frame clones only, minus some. The sample comprises roughly 300,000 clones, about nine tenths of which are singletons, and around 1.1% rests with the top ten. The material sequenced was PBMCs or T cells enriched from blood (not recorded which). The receptors stem from a woman aged 25 to 39 who had recovered from COVID-19.

The chain joins TRBV28 to TRBJ1-2; TRBD1 matches at 9 bases. The V gene's germline CDR1 is MDHEN and CDR2 SYDVKM. The J segment lost 7 bases and the V segment lost 3 bases, leaving 9 bases of the junction unmatched. CDR3 size: 15 residues. The CDR3: CASSLTGTGNGGYTF. In DNA form, the CDR3 reads TGTGCCAGCAGTTTGACTGGGACAGGGAACGGTGGCTACACCTTC.

This clone was seen more than once but under ten times. The chain uses TRBV27 and TRBJ2-7, with 7 bases fitting TRBD1. CDR1 MNHEY and CDR2 SMNVEV come from the germline V gene (reference sequence). V was pared by 4 bases and J by 5 bases, with 11 bases of the junction left unmatched. The CDR3 contains 15 residues. The CDR3 DNA is TGTGCCAGCAGTTCCGGGACAGATTTTGGCCACGAGCAGTACTTC. Encoded protein: CASSSGTDFGHEQYF.

Note on this clone: Because it lacks the conserved phenylalanine or tryptophan at the end, this CDR3 is likely a read error. No DNA is shown, since the ends of the CDR3 on it are uncertain; the CDR3 is the one TCRdb lists. The chain couples TRBV5-8 to TRBJ2-7; TRBD2 is the table's D call, not checked against the DNA. Looked up from germline, CDR1 is SGHTS and CDR2 is YDEGEE. The CDR3 length equals 13 residues, ends included. The CDR3 sequence: CASSQGLAGESWL.

The chain uses TRBV5-5 and TRBJ1-2, with D perhaps TRBD1 (6 bases). The CDR3 sequence is 15 residues long. V was shortened by 3 bases and J by 6 bases, with 18 bases between the two germline ends. The germline V gene has CDR1 SGHKS and CDR2 YYEKEE (reference sequence). The CDR3 loop is CASSSWQGQSNGYTF. CDR3 bases: TGTGCCAGCAGCTCGTGGCAAGGACAGAGCAATGGCTACACCTTC.

CDR3 loop: CASSQGLAGDTQYF. CDR3 sequence (DNA): TGCGCCAGCAGCCAAGGACTAGCGGGAGATACGCAGTATTTT. The chain recombines TRBV5-1 with TRBJ2-3; 11 positions agree with TRBD2. CDR1 is SGHRS, CDR2 YFSETQ, per germline. This CDR3 has 14 amino acids. J gave up 5 bases and V 4 bases, and 3 bases lay outside the gene matches.

V and J are TRBV28 and TRBJ2-2; 8 bases align to TRBD1. The V and J ends lost 6 bases and 1 base, in that order; junction bases with no gene match: 1. Per the germline V gene, CDR1 is MDHEN and CDR2 is SYDVKM. CDR3 length: 14 residues. In DNA, the CDR3 is TGTGCCAGCAGAACAGGGGGGAACACCGGGGAGCTGTTTTTT. Protein product: CASRTGGNTGELFF.

The J gene is TRBJ2-1, the V gene TRBV7-2; 11 nucleotides agree with TRBD1. The CDR3 loop spans 17 amino acids. Unmatched junction bases numbered 9, after V lost 2 bases and J lost 6 bases. Germline V gene lookup returns CDR1 SGHTA and CDR2 FQGNSA. CDR3 sequence: CASSLTSGQGAPNEQFF. Here the CDR3 DNA reads TGTGCCAGCAGCTTAACGTCCGGACAGGGGGCGCCCAATGAGCAGTTCTTC.

This clone appeared once. CDR3 loop: CSAGRAYEQYF. As DNA, the CDR3 is TGCAGTGCCGGGAGGGCCTACGAGCAGTACTTC. The genes are TRBV20-1 and TRBJ2-7; 8 bases are shared with TRBD2. The CDR3 runs 11 residues. Germline assignment: CDR1 DFQATT and CDR2 SNEGSKA (reference sequence). V gave up 6 bases and J gave up 2 bases; unmatched junction bases: 0.

This chain uses TRBV3-1 (or the pseudogene TRBV3-2) with TRBJ1-1, with D unresolved. CDR3 length: 14 amino acids. Germline lookup yields CDR1 LGHDT and CDR2 YNNKEL (reference sequence). Trimming pared 2 bases from V and 2 bases from J, leaving 9 bases between. The CDR3 region is CASSQNDFNTEAFF. The CDR3 nucleotides are TGTGCCAGCAGCCAAAACGACTTCAACACTGAAGCTTTCTTT.